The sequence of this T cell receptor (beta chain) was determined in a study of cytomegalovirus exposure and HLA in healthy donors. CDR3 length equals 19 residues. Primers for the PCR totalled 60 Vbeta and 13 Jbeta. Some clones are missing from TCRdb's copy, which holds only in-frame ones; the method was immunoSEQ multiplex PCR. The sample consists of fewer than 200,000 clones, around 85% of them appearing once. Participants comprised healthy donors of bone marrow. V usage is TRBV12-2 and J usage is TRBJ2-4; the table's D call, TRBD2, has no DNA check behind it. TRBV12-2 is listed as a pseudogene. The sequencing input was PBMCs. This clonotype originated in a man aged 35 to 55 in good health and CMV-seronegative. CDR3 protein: CASRSKTSGGRPVGHIQYF. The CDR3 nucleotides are TGTGCAAGTCGCTCCAAGACTAGCGGGGGGCGGCCCGTAGGACACATTCAGTACTTC.